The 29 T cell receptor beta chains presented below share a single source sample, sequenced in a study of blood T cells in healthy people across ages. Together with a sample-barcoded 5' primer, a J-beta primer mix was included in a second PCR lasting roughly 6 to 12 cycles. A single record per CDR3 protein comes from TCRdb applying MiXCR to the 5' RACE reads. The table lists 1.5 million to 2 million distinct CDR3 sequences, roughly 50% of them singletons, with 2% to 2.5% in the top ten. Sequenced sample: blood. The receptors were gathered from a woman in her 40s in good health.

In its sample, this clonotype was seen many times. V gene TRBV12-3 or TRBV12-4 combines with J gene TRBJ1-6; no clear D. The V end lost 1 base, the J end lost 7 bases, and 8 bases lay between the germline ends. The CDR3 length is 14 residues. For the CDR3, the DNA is TGTGCCAGCAGTTTAGGGACGGCAAATTCACCCCTCCACTTT. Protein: CASSLGTANSPLHF.

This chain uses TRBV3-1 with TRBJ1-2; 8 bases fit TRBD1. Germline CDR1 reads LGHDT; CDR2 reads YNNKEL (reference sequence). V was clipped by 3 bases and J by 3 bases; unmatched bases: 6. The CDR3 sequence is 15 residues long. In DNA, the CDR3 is TGTGCCAGCAGCCAGTTGTCGGGACAGGACTATGGCTACACCTTC. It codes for CASSQLSGQDYGYTF. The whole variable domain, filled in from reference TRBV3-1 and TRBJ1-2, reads DTAVSQTPKYLVTQMGNDKSIKCEQNLGHDTMYWYKQDSKKFLKIMFSYNNKELIINETVPNRFSPKSPDKAHLNLHINSLELGDSAVYFCASSQLSGQDYGYTFGSGTRLTVV.

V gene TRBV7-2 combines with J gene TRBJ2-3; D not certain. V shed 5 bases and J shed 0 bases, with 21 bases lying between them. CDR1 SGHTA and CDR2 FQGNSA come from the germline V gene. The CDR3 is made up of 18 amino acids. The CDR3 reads CASSVTWQKPGSTDTQYF. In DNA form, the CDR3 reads TGTGCCAGCAGCGTTACCTGGCAAAAACCTGGCAGCACAGATACGCAGTATTTT.

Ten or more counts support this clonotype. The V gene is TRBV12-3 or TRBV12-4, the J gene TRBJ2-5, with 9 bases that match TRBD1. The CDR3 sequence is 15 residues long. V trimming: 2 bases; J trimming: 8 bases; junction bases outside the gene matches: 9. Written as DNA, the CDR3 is TGTGCCAGCAGTTTACAGGACAGGGGAGGTGATACCCAGTACTTC. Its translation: CASSLQDRGGDTQYF.

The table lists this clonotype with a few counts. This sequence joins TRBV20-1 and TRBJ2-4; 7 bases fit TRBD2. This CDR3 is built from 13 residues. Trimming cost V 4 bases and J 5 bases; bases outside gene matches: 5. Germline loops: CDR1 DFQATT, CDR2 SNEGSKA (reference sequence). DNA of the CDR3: TGCAGTGCTACGTTCCGGGGGGAAAACATTCAGTACTTC. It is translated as CSATFRGENIQYF.

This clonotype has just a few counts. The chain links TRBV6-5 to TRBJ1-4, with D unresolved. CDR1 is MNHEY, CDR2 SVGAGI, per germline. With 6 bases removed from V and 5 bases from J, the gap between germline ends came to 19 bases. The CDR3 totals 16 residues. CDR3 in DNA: TGTGCCAGCAGCCCTTGGGAGGGCGTCTCGAATGAAAAACTGTTTTTT. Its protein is CASSPWEGVSNEKLFF.

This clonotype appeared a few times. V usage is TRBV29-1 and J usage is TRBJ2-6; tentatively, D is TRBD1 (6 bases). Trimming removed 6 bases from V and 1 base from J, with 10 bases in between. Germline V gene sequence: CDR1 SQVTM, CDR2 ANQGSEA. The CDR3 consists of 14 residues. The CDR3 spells CSVTDRSGANVLTF. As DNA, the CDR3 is TGCAGCGTCACCGACAGGTCTGGGGCCAACGTCCTGACTTTC.

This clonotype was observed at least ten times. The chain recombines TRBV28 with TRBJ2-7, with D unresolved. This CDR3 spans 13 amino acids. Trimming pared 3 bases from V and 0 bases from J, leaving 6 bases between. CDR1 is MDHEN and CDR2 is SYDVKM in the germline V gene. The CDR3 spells CASSLYSSYEQYF. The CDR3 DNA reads TGTGCCAGCAGTTTGTACAGCTCCTACGAGCAGTACTTC.

The CDR3 DNA follows: TGCAGTGCTAGAGCTAGCGGGGTTAGCTCCTACAATGAGCAGTACTTC. This codes for CSARASGVSSYNEQYF. The gene calls are TRBV20-1 and TRBJ2-1; TRBD2 matches at 9 bases. The better agreement between TRBJ2-7 and the DNA end casts doubt on the J call. Germline values: CDR1 DFQATT, CDR2 SNEGSKA (reference sequence). The CDR3 contains 16 residues.

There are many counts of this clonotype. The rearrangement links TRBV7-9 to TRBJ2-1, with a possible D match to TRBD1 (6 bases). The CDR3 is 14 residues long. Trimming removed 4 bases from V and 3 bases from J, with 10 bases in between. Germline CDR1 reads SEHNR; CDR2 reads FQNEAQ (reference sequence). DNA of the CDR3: TGTGCCAGCAGCTCTGGACAGAACTACAATGAGCAGTTCTTC. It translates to CASSSGQNYNEQFF.

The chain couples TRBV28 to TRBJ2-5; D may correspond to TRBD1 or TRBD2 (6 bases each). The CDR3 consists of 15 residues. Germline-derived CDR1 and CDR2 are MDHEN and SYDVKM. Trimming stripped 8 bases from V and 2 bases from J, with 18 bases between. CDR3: CASGGSGVWQETQYF. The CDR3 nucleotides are TGTGCCAGCGGGGGGTCAGGGGTTTGGCAAGAGACCCAGTACTTC.

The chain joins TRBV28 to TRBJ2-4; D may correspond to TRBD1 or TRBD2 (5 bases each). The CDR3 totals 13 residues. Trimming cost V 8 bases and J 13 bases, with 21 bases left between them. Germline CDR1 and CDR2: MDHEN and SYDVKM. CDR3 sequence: CASGSYDRGEQYF. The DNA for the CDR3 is TGTGCCAGCGGGTCATACGACAGAGGGGAGCAGTACTTC.

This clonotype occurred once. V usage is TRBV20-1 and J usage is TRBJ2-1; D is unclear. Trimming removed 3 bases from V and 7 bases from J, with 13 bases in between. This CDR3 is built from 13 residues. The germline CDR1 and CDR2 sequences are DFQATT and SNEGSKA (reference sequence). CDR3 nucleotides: TGCAGTGCTAGGTTCCGGGCTGGAAATGAGCAGTTCTTC. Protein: CSARFRAGNEQFF.

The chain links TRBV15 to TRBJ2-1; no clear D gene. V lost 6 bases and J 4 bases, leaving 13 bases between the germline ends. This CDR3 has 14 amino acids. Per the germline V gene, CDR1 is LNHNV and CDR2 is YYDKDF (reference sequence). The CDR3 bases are TGTGCCACCAGGGGAACAAATACGTACAATGAGCAGTTCTTC. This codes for CATRGTNTYNEQFF.

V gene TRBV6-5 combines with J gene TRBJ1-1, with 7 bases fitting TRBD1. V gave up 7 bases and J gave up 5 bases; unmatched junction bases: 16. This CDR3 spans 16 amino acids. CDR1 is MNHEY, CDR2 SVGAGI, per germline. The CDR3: CASTIRNPQGRTEAFF. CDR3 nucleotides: TGTGCCAGCACTATAAGAAACCCACAGGGGAGGACTGAAGCTTTCTTT.

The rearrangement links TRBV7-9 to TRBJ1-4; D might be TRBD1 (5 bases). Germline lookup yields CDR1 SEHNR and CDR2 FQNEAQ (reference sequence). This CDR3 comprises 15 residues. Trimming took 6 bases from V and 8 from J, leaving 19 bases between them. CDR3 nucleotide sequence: TGTGCCAGCAGGATAGACGGGGGAGGGAAGGAAAAACTGTTTTTT. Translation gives CASRIDGGGKEKLFF. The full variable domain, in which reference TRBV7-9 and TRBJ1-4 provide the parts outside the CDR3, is DTGVSQNPRHKITKRGQNVTFRCDPISEHNRLYWYRQTLGQGPEFLTYFQNEAQLEKSRLLSDRFSAERPKGSFSTLEIQRTEQGDSAMYLCASRIDGGGKEKLFFGSGTQLSVL.

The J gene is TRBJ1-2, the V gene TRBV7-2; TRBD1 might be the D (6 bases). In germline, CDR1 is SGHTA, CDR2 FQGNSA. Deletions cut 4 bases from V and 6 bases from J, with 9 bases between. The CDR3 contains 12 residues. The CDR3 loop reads CASSWGRDGYTF. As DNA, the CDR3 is TGTGCCAGCAGCTGGGGGCGTGATGGCTACACCTTC.

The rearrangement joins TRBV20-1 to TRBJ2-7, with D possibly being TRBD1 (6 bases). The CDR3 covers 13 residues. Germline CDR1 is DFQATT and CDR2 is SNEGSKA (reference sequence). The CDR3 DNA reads TGCAGCCCTACCGGACAGTTGATCTACGAGCAGTACTTC. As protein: CSPTGQLIYEQYF.

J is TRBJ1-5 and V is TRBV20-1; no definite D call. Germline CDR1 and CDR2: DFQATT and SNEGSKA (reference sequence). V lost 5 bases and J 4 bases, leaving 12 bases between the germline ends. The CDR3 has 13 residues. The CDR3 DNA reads TGCAGTGCTCACGGGTCACAGAATCAGCCCCAGCATTTT. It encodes CSAHGSQNQPQHF.

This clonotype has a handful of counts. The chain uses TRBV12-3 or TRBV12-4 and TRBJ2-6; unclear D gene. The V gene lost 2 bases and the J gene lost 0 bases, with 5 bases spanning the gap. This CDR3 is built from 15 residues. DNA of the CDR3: TGTGCCAGCAGTTTATACAGCTCTGGGGCCAACGTCCTGACTTTC. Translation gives CASSLYSSGANVLTF.

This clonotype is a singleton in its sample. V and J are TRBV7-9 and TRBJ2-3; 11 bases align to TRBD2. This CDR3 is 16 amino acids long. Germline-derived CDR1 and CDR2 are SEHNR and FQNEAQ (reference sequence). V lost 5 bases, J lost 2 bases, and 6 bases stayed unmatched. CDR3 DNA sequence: TGTGCCAGCAGCGTTCTAGCGGGGGGCGTCACAGATACGCAGTATTTT. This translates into CASSVLAGGVTDTQYF.

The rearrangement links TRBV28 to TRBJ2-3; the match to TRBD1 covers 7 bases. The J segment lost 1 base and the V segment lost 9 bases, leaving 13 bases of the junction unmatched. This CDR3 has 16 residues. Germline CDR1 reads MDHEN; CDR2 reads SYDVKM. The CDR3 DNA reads TGTGCCAGTTCTGAACAGGGGCCTTTGGGCACAGATACGCAGTATTTT. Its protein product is CASSEQGPLGTDTQYF.

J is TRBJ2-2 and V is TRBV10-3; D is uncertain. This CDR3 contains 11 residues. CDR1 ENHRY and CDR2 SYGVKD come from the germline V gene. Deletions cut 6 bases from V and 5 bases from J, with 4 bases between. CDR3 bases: TGTGCCATCAGGGGGACCGGGGAGCTGTTTTTT. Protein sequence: CAIRGTGELFF.

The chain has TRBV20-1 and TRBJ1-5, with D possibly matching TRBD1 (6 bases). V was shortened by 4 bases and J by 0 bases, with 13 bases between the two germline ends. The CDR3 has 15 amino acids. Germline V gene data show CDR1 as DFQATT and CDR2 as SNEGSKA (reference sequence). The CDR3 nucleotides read TGCAGTGCTATACGACAGGCCTATAGCAATCAGCCCCAGCATTTT. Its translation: CSAIRQAYSNQPQHF.

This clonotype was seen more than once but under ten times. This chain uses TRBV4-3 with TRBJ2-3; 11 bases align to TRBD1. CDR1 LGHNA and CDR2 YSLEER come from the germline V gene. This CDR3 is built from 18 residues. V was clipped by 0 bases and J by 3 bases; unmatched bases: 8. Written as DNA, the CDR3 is TGCGCCAGCAGCCAAGATCATGAAAGGGACAGGGGGACAGATACGCAGTATTTT. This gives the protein CASSQDHERDRGTDTQYF.

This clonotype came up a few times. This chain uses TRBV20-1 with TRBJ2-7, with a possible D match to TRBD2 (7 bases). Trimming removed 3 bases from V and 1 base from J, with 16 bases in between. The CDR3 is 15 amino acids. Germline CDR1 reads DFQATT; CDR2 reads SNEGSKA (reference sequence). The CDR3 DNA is TGCAGTGCTAGGGGGGTCGGGGGGCCGTCCTACGAGCAGTACTTC. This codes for CSARGVGGPSYEQYF.

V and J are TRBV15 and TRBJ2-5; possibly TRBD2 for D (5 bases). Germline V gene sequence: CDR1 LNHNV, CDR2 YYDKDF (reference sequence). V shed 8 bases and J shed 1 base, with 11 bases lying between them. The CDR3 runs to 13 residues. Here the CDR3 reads CATSRGFQETQYF. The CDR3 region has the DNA TGTGCCACCTCCCGGGGATTCCAAGAGACCCAGTACTTC.

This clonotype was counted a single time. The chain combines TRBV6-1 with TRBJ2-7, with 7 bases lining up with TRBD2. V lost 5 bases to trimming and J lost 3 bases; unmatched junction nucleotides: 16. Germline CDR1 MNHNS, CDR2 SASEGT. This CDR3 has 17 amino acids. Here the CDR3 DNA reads TGTGCCAGCAGTCCCCCAGGCGGGAGTAGGGACTACTACGAGCAGTACTTC. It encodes CASSPPGGSRDYYEQYF.

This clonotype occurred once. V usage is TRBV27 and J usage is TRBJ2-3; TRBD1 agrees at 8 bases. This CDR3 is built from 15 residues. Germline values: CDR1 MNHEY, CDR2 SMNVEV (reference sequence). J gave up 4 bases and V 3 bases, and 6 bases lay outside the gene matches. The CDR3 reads CASSFIRGQADTQYF. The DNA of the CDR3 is TGTGCCAGCAGTTTTATCAGGGGGCAAGCAGATACGCAGTATTTT.